These T cell receptor beta chains were read from a single sample in a study of cytomegalovirus exposure and HLA in healthy donors. Libraries were prepared by immunoSEQ multiplex PCR; TCRdb keeps only in-frame clonotypes and omits some of them. The sample has around 76,000 clones, and its top ten clones hold 1.3% to 1.5%. The specimen was PBMCs. These receptors originate from an older woman in good health and CMV-seronegative. Each CDR3 is given with its conserved first and last residue. The order of the fields is J gene, V gene, D gene, CDR3 length, CDR3 DNA, CDR3 protein. A D gene is named only where the DNA matches it firmly.

>TRBJ2-3|TRBV11-2|TRBD2|17
TGTGCCAGCAGCCCCAACCTGGGTGCGGGGGGCACAGATACGCAGTATTTT
CASSPNLGAGGTDTQYF
>TRBJ2-7|TRBV19|TRBD2|16
TGTGCCCAATCCGGGACTAGCGGGAGGGCCCGCTACGAGCAGTACTTC
CAQSGTSGRARYEQYF
>TRBJ2-7|TRBV5-1|-|14
TGCGCCAGCAGAGGACAGCCGAGTTCCTACGAGCAGTACTTC
CASRGQPSSYEQYF
>TRBJ1-3|TRBV18|-|16
TGTGCCAGCTCACCACGGACTGATTCCTCTGGAAACACCATATATTTT
CASSPRTDSSGNTIYF
>TRBJ1-2|TRBV6-1|-|13
TGTGCCAGCAGGGGGACAAGTACCTATGGCTACACCTTC
CASRGTSTYGYTF
>TRBJ2-7|TRBV27|-|13
TGTGCCAGCCTGGCGCTAGGATCCTACGAGCAGTACTTC
CASLALGSYEQYF
>TRBJ1-1|TRBV28|-|13
TGTGCCAGCAGTTTCACGCGGTACACTGAAGCTTTCTTT
CASSFTRYTEAFF
>TRBJ1-4|TRBV4-3|-|16
TGCGCCAGCAGCCAAGGTTGGGAGGGTCTGGGTGAAAAACTGTTTTTT
CASSQGWEGLGEKLFF
>TRBJ1-1|TRBV27|-|15
TGTGCCAGCAGTTTGGGCGGACAGCGGAACACTGAAGCTTTCTTT
CASSLGGQRNTEAFF
>TRBJ2-7|TRBV7-9|-|13
TGTGCCAGTTCGGACTTACTCAACTACGAGCAGTACTTC
CASSDLLNYEQYF